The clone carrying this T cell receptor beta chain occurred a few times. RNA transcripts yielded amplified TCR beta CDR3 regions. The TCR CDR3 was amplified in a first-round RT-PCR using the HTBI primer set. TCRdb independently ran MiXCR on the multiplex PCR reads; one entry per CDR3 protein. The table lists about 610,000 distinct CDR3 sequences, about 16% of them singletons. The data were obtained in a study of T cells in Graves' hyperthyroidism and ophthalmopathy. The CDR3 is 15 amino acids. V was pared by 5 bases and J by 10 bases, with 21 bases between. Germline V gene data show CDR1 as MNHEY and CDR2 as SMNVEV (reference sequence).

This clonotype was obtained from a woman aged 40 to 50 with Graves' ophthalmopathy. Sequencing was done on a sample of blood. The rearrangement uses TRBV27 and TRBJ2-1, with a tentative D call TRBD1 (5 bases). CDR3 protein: CASSTYYGTRTEQFF. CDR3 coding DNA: TGTGCCAGCAGTACCTACTACGGCACCCGGACAGAGCAGTTCTTC.